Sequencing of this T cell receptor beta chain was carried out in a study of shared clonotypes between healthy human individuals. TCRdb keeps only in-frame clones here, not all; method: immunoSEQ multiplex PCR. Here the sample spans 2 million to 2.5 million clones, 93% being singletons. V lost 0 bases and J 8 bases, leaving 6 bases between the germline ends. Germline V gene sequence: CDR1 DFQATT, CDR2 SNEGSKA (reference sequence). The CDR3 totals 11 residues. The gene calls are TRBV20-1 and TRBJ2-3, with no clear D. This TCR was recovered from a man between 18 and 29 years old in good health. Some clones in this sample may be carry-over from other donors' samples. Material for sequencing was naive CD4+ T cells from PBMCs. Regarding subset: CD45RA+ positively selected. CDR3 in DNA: TGCAGTGCTAGAGAGGTCTTTACGCAGTATTTT. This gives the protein CSAREVFTQYF.